This TCR beta chain was recorded in a study of blood T cell repertoires in COVID-19. Study as a whole: Researchers got acute and convalescent COVID-19 samples from the United States, Italy and Spain.

How the authors handled the data: Counts of nucleated cells, estimated from reference gene primer amplification, were obtained. Assay used: immunoSEQ multiplex PCR; TCRdb lists only in-frame clones, some missing. V, J and clone size are those of that table, while D and trimming were read from the DNA. The sample contains approximately 110,000 clones, around 88% of which appear only once. The germline V gene has CDR1 MGHDK and CDR2 SYGVNS. The CDR3 runs 13 residues. The ends were cut back, 7 bases at V and 0 bases at J, with 9 bases in the middle. The origin of this receptor is a human donor in a cohort sampled during active COVID-19. The source material was peripheral blood. This chain joins TRBV25-1 and TRBJ1-1; TRBD1 is a possible D gene (6 bases). In DNA, the CDR3 is TGTGCCAGCACCGGGACAATGAACACTGAAGCTTTCTTT. Translation gives CASTGTMNTEAFF. Using reference TRBV25-1 and TRBJ1-1 for the parts outside the CDR3, the full variable domain is EADIYQTPRYLVIGTGKKITLECSQTMGHDKMYWYQQDPGMELHLIHYSYGVNSTEKGDLSSESTVSRIRTEHFPLTLESARPSHTSQYLCASTGTMNTEAFFGQGTRLTVV.